The present T cell receptor beta chain was sequenced within a study of PD-1 blockade in classical Hodgkin lymphoma. Overall study: Each patient was given nivolumab 3 mg/kg through a vein every 2 weeks.

This table comes from immunoSEQ multiplex PCR, and its TCRdb copy is limited to in-frame clones, with some not included. Found here are about 96,000 clones, more than 85% of them singletons; the top ten hold roughly 2.1%. Time point described: cycle 4 day 1 (C4D1), after about 6 weeks of nivolumab. Brentuximab vedotin exposure varied, and every patient relapsed after autologous stem cell transplantation. Source: peripheral blood mononuclear cells (PBMCs), taken before the fourth cycle of nivolumab. This TCR was sampled from a human donor with classical Hodgkin lymphoma.

The chain's CDR3 is CAWRDVGGPGLAQYF. DNA of the CDR3: TGTGCCTGGAGAGATGTGGGAGGACCAGGGTTGGCCCAGTACTTC. This chain uses TRBV30 with TRBJ2-5; tentatively, D is TRBD2 (6 bases). V was cut by 3 bases and J by 9 bases, with 23 bases left in between. The CDR3 extends over 15 amino acids. Germline assignment: CDR1 GTSNPN and CDR2 SVGIG (reference sequence).